The 32 T cell receptor beta chains given below trace back to one sample, sequenced in a study of shared clonotypes between healthy human individuals. Some clones are missing from TCRdb's copy, which holds only in-frame ones; the method was immunoSEQ multiplex PCR. The sample lists over a million clones, around four fifths occurring once. The specimen was memory CD4+ T cells sorted from blood. Indicated subset: CD45RA-negative fraction. These receptors all come from a man aged 18-30 years in good health.

This clone has a handful of counts. An end of the junction differs from the germline gene, which may be a read error. Other DNA sequences in the sample encode the same CDR3. The chain joins TRBV7-7 to TRBJ1-5; no clear D gene. The CDR3 runs 13 residues. Germline-derived CDR1 and CDR2 are SSHAT and FNYEAQ (reference sequence). The CDR3 region is CASSLAPGQPQHF. CDR3 DNA sequence: TGTGCTAGCAGCTTGGCCCCGGGACAGCCCCAGCATTTT.

This clone was picked up one time. This rearrangement joins TRBV7-8 to TRBJ2-7; 8 positions match TRBD2. J lost 3 bases, V lost 0 bases, and 1 base had no gene match. Per germline, CDR1 SGHVS and CDR2 FQNEAQ. CDR3 length: 14 residues. Here the CDR3 reads CASSLASGSYEQYF. The CDR3 coding sequence is TGTGCCAGCAGCTTAGCGAGCGGGAGCTACGAGCAGTACTTC.

The chain is built from TRBV28 and TRBJ1-1, with a tentative D call TRBD1 (5 bases). Trimming left V 5 bases short and J 5 bases short, with 15 bases between. Germline assignment: CDR1 MDHEN and CDR2 SYDVKM. This CDR3 has 14 residues. CDR3 coding DNA: TGTGCCAGCAGTCGCGACCCTGGGGGGACTGAAGCTTTCTTT. Its translation: CASSRDPGGTEAFF. The variable domain in full, completed from reference TRBV28 and TRBJ1-1, reads DVKVTQSSRYLVKRTGEKVFLECVQDMDHENMFWYRQDPGLGLRLIYFSYDVKMKEKGDIPEGYSVSREKKERFSLILESASTNQTSMYLCASSRDPGGTEAFFGQGTRLTVV.

This sequence joins TRBV5-6 and TRBJ1-5, with a weak D call TRBD1 (6 bases). The germline V gene encodes CDR1 SGHDT and CDR2 YYEEEE. The CDR3 runs to 16 residues. Trimming cost V 0 bases and J 6 bases, with 16 bases left between them. The chain's CDR3 is CASSLGGGLSIQPQHF. The CDR3 DNA reads as TGTGCCAGCAGCTTGGGAGGGGGGCTTAGTATTCAGCCCCAGCATTTT. Full variable domain (outside the CDR3, taken from reference TRBV5-6 and TRBJ1-5): DAGVTQSPTHLIKTRGQQVTLRCSPKSGHDTVSWYQQALGQGPQFIFQYYEEEERQRGNFPDRFSGHQFPNYSSELNVNALLLGDSALYLCASSLGGGLSIQPQHFGDGTRLSIL.

This sequence joins TRBV19 and TRBJ2-7; the D gene is possibly TRBD2 (6 bases). Germline CDR1 LNHDA, CDR2 SQIVND (reference sequence). CDR3 size: 14 residues. Trimming removed 6 bases from V and 5 bases from J, with 17 bases in between. The CDR3 sequence: CASRPSAGIHEQYF. CDR3 nucleotides: TGTGCCAGTAGGCCCTCCGCGGGGATCCACGAGCAGTACTTC.

This clone was seen only a few times. The chain has TRBV11-1 and TRBJ1-1, with D unresolved. Per the germline V gene, CDR1 is SGHAT and CDR2 is FQDESV (reference sequence). This CDR3 has 14 amino acids. V was shortened by 2 bases and J by 0 bases, with 7 bases between the two germline ends. This chain's CDR3 is CASSLSLMNTEAFF. CDR3 nucleotides: TGTGCCAGCAGCTTAAGCCTCATGAACACTGAAGCTTTCTTT.

This clone was seen at least ten times. The gene calls are TRBV4-1 and TRBJ2-5; TRBD2 might be the D (5 bases). V shed 3 bases and J shed 7 bases, with 18 bases lying between them. This CDR3 is built from 15 residues. The germline V gene encodes CDR1 MGHRA and CDR2 YSYEKL. The CDR3 DNA is TGCGCCAGCAGCCAGGAGGCCGGACTGGTTCGGACCCAGTACTTC. This encodes CASSQEAGLVRTQYF.

This clone appeared many times. The chain joins TRBV12-2 to TRBJ2-1. TRBV12-2 is listed as a pseudogene. CDR3 length: 17 amino acids. The CDR3 is CASRLAPWKGFYNEQFF. CDR3 in DNA: TGTGCAAGTCGCTTAGCCCCCTGGAAGGGTTTTTACAATGAGCAGTTCTTC.

This sequence joins TRBV7-2 and TRBJ1-1, with TRBD1 as a possible D gene (5 bases). This CDR3 contains 14 residues. Germline V lookup: CDR1 SGHTA, CDR2 FQGNSA. V lost 5 bases, J lost 10 bases, and 20 bases lay in between. The CDR3 sequence is CASSPHGGRIRAFF. The CDR3 DNA reads TGTGCCAGCAGCCCGCACGGGGGTAGGATTAGAGCTTTCTTT.

Of note for this clone: Other DNA sequences in this specimen translate into the identical CDR3. CDR3 bases: TGTGCCAGTAGTCTCAGTCAGTTTAGCACAGATACGCAGTATTTT. This gives the protein CASSLSQFSTDTQYF. This chain connects TRBV19 to TRBJ2-3; D not certain. Germline V gene data show CDR1 as LNHDA and CDR2 as SQIVND (reference sequence). Deletions cut 5 bases from V and 0 bases from J, with 12 bases between. This CDR3 region has 15 residues. Full variable domain (outside the CDR3, taken from reference TRBV19 and TRBJ2-3): DGGITQSPKYLFRKEGQNVTLSCEQNLNHDAMYWYRQDPGQGLRLIYYSQIVNDFQKGDIAEGYSVSREKKESFPLTVTSAQKNPTAFYLCASSLSQFSTDTQYFGPGTRLTVL.

The chain has TRBV2 and TRBJ2-7; TRBD2 agrees at 8 bases. Germline CDR1 reads SNHLY; CDR2 reads FYNNEI. The trim removed 2 bases at V and 4 bases at J, leaving 4 bases unmatched. The CDR3 extends over 14 amino acids. CDR3 amino acids: CASSEREGQYEQYF. CDR3 in DNA: TGTGCCAGCAGTGAACGGGAGGGCCAGTACGAGCAGTACTTC.

The chain couples TRBV30 to TRBJ1-5; 7 nucleotides line up with TRBD1. The germline V gene encodes CDR1 GTSNPN and CDR2 SVGIG (reference sequence). Losses at the gene ends were 0 bases for V and 6 bases for J; bases not matched to a gene: 2. The CDR3 is 13 residues long. In DNA, the CDR3 is TGTGCCTGGAGTGTAGGGGGCAGTCAGCCCCAGCATTTT. This encodes CAWSVGGSQPQHF.

This clone appeared a few times. The chain combines TRBV21-1 with TRBJ1-6; no check of the table's D call, TRBD1, against the DNA was made. TRBV21-1 is recorded as a pseudogene. The CDR3 is 14 residues long. CDR3 region: CASSLDTLGSPLHF. The CDR3 DNA reads as TGTGCCAGCAGCCTCGACACCTTGGGTTCACCCCTCCACTTT.

This clone was seen a handful of times. The CDR3 DNA is TGTGCCACCAGCAGAGATGGAGGGACGACAGATACGCAGTATTTT. Translating gives CATSRDGGTTDTQYF. The rearrangement joins TRBV15 to TRBJ2-3, with D tentatively TRBD2 (6 bases). Trimming cost V 0 bases and J 3 bases, with 10 bases left between them. Germline V gene sequence: CDR1 LNHNV, CDR2 YYDKDF (reference sequence). The CDR3 spans 15 residues.

The chain is built from TRBV5-1 and TRBJ1-3; 9 nucleotides agree with TRBD1. The CDR3 loop spans 15 amino acids. Trimming took 7 bases from V and 2 from J; bases not matched to a gene: 7. Germline values: CDR1 SGHRS, CDR2 YFSETQ. In DNA, the CDR3 is TGCGCCAGCCAGGGGGACAGGGTGGCTGGAAACACCATATATTTT. This gives the protein CASQGDRVAGNTIYF.

The rearrangement uses TRBV4-1 and TRBJ2-7, with a possible D match to TRBD1 (6 bases). CDR1 MGHRA and CDR2 YSYEKL come from the germline V gene. Trimming pared 1 base from V and 0 bases from J, leaving 16 bases between. The CDR3 is 17 amino acids. For the CDR3, the DNA is TGCGCCAGCAGCCAAGGCCTAAGGACAGTCAACTCCTACGAGCAGTACTTC. Its translation is CASSQGLRTVNSYEQYF.

This chain uses TRBV6-6 with TRBJ2-3, with TRBD1 matching 7 bases. V lost 6 bases to trimming and J lost 5 bases; unmatched junction nucleotides: 5. In germline, CDR1 is MNHNY, CDR2 SVGAGI (reference sequence). The CDR3 loop spans 13 amino acids. This CDR3 reads CASRNRGKDTQYF. The CDR3 coding sequence is TGTGCCAGCAGGAACAGGGGAAAAGATACGCAGTATTTT.

V usage is TRBV6-5 and J usage is TRBJ1-3, with D perhaps TRBD1 (5 bases). Per the germline V gene, CDR1 is MNHEY and CDR2 is SVGAGI. The CDR3 sequence is 11 residues long. Between the trimmed V and J ends, which lost 6 bases and 12 bases, there was a span of 12 bases. The CDR3 region has the DNA TGTGCCAGCAGGGGGAGGGGAGTCATATATTTT. It is translated as CASRGRGVIYF.

J is TRBJ1-3 and V is TRBV5-8; 7 bases agree with TRBD1. CDR1 SGHTS and CDR2 YDEGEE come from the germline V gene. V shed 2 bases and J 4 bases; nucleotides not matched to a gene: 9. This CDR3 is built from 16 residues. The CDR3 DNA reads TGTGCCAGCAGCTTCGTATCAGGGGGATTCGGAAACACCATATATTTT. Its protein is CASSFVSGGFGNTIYF.

Remarks on this clone: One end of the junction fails to match germline, which may point to a read error. This sequence joins TRBV7-2 and TRBJ1-5, with D hard to call. Per germline, CDR1 SGHTA and CDR2 FQGNSA. The CDR3 consists of 13 residues. CDR3 sequence (DNA): TGTGCCAGCAGCGGGGAGCGCAACCAGCCCCAGCATTTT. Its translation: CASSGERNQPQHF.

This clone has more than one count but fewer than ten. The J gene is TRBJ1-6, the V gene TRBV10-3, with 7 bases aligning to TRBD1. Germline trimming cut 8 bases from V and 9 bases from J; bases unmatched to any gene: 10. Germline assignment: CDR1 ENHRY and CDR2 SYGVKD. This CDR3 spans 14 amino acids. CDR3 in amino acids: CAIQSGTDLSPLHF. In DNA, the CDR3 is TGTGCCATCCAATCCGGGACAGACCTTTCACCCCTCCACTTT.

The chain links TRBV5-1 to TRBJ2-5; D not resolved. Germline V CDR1 and CDR2: SGHRS, YFSETQ. Trimming pared 3 bases from V and 5 bases from J, leaving 8 bases between. There are 12 residues in the CDR3. The CDR3 loop is CASSSAQETQYF. The CDR3 DNA reads TGCGCCAGCAGCTCGGCCCAGGAGACCCAGTACTTC.

Concerning this clone: Compared with germline, one end of the junction differs, possibly owing to a read error. The V gene is TRBV7-7, the J gene TRBJ2-5; D tentatively reads TRBD1 or TRBD2 (6 bases each). CDR1 and CDR2 (germline): SSHAT, FNYEAQ (reference sequence). The CDR3 is made up of 13 amino acids. CDR3 DNA: TGTGCTAGCAGCTTAGAACAGGGAGGGACCCAGTACTTC. Translating it yields CASSLEQGGTQYF.

This clone was detected only once. J is TRBJ1-6 and V is TRBV5-1; D not certain. CDR3 length: 14 residues. V shed 1 base and J shed 7 bases, with 9 bases lying between them. CDR1 and CDR2 (germline): SGHRS, YFSETQ. The CDR3 nucleotides are TGCGCCAGCAGCTTGAGAGGGCAGAATTCACCCCTCCACTTT. Its protein product is CASSLRGQNSPLHF.

The V call is TRBV7-2, the J call TRBJ2-7; the match to TRBD2 covers 7 bases. Looked up from germline, CDR1 is SGHTA and CDR2 is FQGNSA. The ends lost 5 bases at V and 2 bases at J; junction bases unmatched: 9. The length of the CDR3 is 15 residues. For the CDR3, the DNA is TGTGCCAGCAGCCGCGAAGCGGGAAGTACCTACGAGCAGTACTTC. Amino acid sequence: CASSREAGSTYEQYF.

Worth noting for this clone: Different DNA sequences within this sample yield the same CDR3. The chain recombines TRBV18 with TRBJ1-2, with D unresolved. This CDR3 contains 11 residues. Germline V CDR1 and CDR2: KGHSH, LQKENI. Trimming took off 2 bases at V and 8 bases at J, with 6 bases between the two ends. CDR3 residues: CASSPGVGYTF. Here the CDR3 DNA reads TGTGCCAGCTCACCAGGGGTCGGCTACACCTTC.

This rearrangement joins TRBV4-3 to TRBJ1-6; TRBD1 is a possible D gene (5 bases). The V and J ends lost 0 bases and 13 bases respectively, with 10 bases between them. CDR1 LGHNA and CDR2 YSLEER come from the germline V gene. The CDR3 is 13 amino acids. CDR3 nucleotides: TGCGCCAGCAGCCAAGACTGGGGGGGGCCCCTCCACTTT. This encodes CASSQDWGGPLHF.

The chain carries TRBV10-3 and TRBJ2-7; tentatively, D is TRBD1 (5 bases). CDR1 and CDR2 from the germline V gene are ENHRY and SYGVKD. The CDR3 length is 16 residues. V dropped 0 bases and J dropped 3 bases, with 15 bases sitting between them. In DNA form, the CDR3 reads TGTGCCATCAGTGAGTCTGACAGTGGTGGGTACTACGAGCAGTACTTC. It codes for CAISESDSGGYYEQYF.

The CDR3 loop is CASSKDYSGSTDTQYF. The CDR3 nucleotides are TGTGCCAGCAGCAAAGATTACAGCGGGAGCACAGATACGCAGTATTTT. This chain uses TRBV21-1 with TRBJ2-3; the listed D gene, TRBD2, was not tested against the DNA. TRBV21-1 has pseudogene status. The CDR3 consists of 16 residues.

This clone was picked up a small number of times. This rearrangement joins TRBV11-2 to TRBJ1-5; D not certain. Trimming left V 4 bases short and J 9 bases short, with 16 bases between. The germline V gene has CDR1 SGHAT and CDR2 FQNNGV. The CDR3 runs to 14 residues. The CDR3 region is CASSSDGGSWPQHF. The CDR3 coding sequence is TGTGCCAGCAGCTCTGACGGAGGTTCGTGGCCCCAGCATTTT.

Regarding this clone: Other DNA sequences in this sample translate to the same CDR3. The CDR3 spells CASSLGGSGNTIYF. CDR3 in DNA: TGCGCCAGCAGCTTGGGAGGCTCTGGAAACACCATATATTTT. The gene calls are TRBV5-1 and TRBJ1-3; unclear D gene. This CDR3 spans 14 amino acids. Germline assignment: CDR1 SGHRS and CDR2 YFSETQ. Trimming shortened V by 0 bases and J by 0 bases, and 4 bases separated the two germline ends.

This clone was found many times. This chain joins TRBV11-2 and TRBJ2-5; possibly TRBD1 for D (6 bases). V was shortened by 5 bases and J by 4 bases, with 17 bases between the two germline ends. The CDR3 contains 15 residues. From germline, CDR1 is SGHAT and CDR2 FQNNGV. CDR3 DNA sequence: TGTGCCAGCAGCCTCGGACAGTACCCCCCAGAGACCCAGTACTTC. Its protein product is CASSLGQYPPETQYF.